Many counts were recorded for the clone carrying this T cell receptor (beta chain). Antigen unknown. Making TCR cDNA involved 5'RACE template switching, which added UMIs and a universal primer site. TCRdb ran MiXCR on the 5' RACE reads and lists one entry per CDR3 protein. The sample lists just under 600,000 distinct CDR3 sequences; roughly 12% were seen once. The data originate from a study of T cells after yellow fever vaccination. Study in general: SMART-Seq v4 Ultra Low Input prepared the low-cell-number fractions. Whole-study findings and limits: Primary-vaccination clones mostly resurfaced post-booster (96% CD4, about 87% CD8).

Germline loops: CDR1 SGHRS, CDR2 YFSETQ. There are 18 residues in the CDR3. Between the trimmed V and J ends, which lost 0 bases and 2 bases, there was a span of 19 bases. The receptor was isolated from a man aged 25 to 45 who received the YFV17D yellow fever vaccine. This chain uses TRBV5-1 with TRBJ2-3, with a tentative D call TRBD2 (6 bases). Sequenced material: PBMCs, taken on the day of the yellow fever booster vaccination. CDR3 sequence (DNA): TGCGCCAGCAGCTTGGACCCGTTGAATGGGGGGACCACAGATACGCAGTATTTT. The encoded protein is CASSLDPLNGGTTDTQYF.